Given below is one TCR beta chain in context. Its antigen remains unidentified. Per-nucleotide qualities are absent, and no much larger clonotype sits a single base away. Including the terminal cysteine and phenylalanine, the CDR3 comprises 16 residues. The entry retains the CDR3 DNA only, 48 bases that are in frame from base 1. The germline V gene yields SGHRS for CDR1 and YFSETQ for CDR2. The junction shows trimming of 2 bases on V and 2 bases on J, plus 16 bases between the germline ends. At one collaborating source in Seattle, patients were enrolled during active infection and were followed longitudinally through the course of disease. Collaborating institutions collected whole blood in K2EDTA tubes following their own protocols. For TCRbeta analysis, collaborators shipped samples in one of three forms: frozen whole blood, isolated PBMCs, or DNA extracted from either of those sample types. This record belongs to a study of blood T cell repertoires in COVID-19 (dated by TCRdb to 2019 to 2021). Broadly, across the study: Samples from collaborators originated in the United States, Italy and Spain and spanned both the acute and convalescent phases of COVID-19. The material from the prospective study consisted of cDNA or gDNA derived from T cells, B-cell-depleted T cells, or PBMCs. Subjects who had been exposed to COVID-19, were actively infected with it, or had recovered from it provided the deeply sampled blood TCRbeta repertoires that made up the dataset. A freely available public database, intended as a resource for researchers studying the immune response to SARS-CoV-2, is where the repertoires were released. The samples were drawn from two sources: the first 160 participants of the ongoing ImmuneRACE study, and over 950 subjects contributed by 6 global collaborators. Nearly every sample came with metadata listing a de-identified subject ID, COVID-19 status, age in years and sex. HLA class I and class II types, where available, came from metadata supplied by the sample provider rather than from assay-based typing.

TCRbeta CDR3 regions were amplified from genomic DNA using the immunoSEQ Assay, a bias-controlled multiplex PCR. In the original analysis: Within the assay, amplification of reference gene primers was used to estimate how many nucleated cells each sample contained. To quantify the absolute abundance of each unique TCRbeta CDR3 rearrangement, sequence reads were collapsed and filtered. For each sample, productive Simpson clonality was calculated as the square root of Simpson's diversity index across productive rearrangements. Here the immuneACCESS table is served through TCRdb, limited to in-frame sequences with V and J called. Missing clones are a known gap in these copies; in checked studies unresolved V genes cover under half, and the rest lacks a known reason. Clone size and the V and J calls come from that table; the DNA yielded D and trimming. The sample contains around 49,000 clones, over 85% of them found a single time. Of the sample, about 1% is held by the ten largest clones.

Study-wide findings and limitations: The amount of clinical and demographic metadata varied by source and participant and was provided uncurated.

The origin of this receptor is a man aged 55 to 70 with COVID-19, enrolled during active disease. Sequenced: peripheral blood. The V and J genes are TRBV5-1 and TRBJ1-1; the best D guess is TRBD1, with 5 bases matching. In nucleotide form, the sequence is TGCGCCAGCAGCTTCACAGGAGGGACGCCAAACACTGAAGCTTTCTTT. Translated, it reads CASSFTGGTPNTEAFF. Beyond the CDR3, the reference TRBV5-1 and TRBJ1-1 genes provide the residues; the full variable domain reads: KAGVTQTPRYLIKTRGQQVTLSCSPISGHRSVSWYQQTPGQGLQFLFEYFSETQRNKGNFPGRFSGRQFSNSRSEMNVSTLELGDSALYLCASSFTGGTPNTEAFFGQGTRLTVV.